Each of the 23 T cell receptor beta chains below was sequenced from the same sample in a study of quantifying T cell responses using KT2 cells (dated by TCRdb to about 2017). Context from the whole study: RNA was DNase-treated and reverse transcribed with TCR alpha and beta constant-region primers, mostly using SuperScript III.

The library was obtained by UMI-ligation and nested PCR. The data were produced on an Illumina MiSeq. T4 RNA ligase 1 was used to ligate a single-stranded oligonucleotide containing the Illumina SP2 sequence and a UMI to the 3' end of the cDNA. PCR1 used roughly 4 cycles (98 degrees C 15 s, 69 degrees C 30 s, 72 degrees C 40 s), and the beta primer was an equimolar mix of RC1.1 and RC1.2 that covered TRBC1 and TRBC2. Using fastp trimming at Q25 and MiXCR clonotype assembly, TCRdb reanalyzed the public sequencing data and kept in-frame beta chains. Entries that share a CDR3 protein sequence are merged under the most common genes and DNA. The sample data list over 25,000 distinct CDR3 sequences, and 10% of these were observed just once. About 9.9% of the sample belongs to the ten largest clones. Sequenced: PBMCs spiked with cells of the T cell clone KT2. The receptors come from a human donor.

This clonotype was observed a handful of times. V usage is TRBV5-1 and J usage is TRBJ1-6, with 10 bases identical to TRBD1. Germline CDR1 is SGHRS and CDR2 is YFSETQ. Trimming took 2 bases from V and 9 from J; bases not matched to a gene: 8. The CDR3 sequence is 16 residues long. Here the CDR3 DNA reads TGCGCCAGCAGCTTCTCCGGGACAGGGGCTACTTCACCCCTCCACTTT. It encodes CASSFSGTGATSPLHF.

The CDR3 loop reads CATSGSTTGFYGYTF. The CDR3 DNA reads TGTGCCACCAGCGGATCTACTACAGGGTTCTATGGCTACACCTTC. The rearrangement uses TRBV15 and TRBJ1-2; a possible D gene is TRBD1 (6 bases). Germline values: CDR1 LNHNV, CDR2 YYDKDF (reference sequence). With 5 bases removed from V and 4 bases from J, the gap between germline ends came to 17 bases. The CDR3 is 15 residues long. Full variable domain (remainder filled in from reference TRBV15 and TRBJ1-2): DAMVIQNPRYQVTQFGKPVTLSCSQTLNHNVMYWYQQKSSQAPKLLFHYYDKDFNNEADTPDNFQSRRPNTSFCFLDIRSPGLGDTAMYLCATSGSTTGFYGYTFGSGTRLTVV.

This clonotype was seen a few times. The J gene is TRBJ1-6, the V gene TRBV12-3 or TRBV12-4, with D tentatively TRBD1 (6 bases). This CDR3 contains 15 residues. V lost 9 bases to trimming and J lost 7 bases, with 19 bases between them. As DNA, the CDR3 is TGTGCCAGTGCGGGGTCGGGGGCCTGGAATTCACCCCTCCACTTT. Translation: CASAGSGAWNSPLHF.

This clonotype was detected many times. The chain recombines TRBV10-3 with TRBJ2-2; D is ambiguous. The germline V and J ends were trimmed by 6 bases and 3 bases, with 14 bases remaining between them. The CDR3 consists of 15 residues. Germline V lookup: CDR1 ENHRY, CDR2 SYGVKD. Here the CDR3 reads CAIRGSTGDTGELFF. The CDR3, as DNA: TGTGCCATCAGGGGATCGACTGGGGACACCGGGGAGCTGTTTTTT.

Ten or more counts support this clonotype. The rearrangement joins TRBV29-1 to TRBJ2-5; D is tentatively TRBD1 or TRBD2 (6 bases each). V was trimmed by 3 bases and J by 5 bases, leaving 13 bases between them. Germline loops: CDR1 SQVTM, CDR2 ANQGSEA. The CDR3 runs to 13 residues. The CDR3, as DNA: TGCAGCGTTGACAGGGGCCGGGGGGAGACCCAGTACTTC. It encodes CSVDRGRGETQYF.

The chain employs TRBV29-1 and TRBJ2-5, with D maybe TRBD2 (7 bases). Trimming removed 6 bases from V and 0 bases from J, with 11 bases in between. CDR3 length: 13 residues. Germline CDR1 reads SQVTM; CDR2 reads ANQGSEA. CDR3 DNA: TGCAGCGTGGGAGGGGGAAACCAAGAGACCCAGTACTTC. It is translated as CSVGGGNQETQYF. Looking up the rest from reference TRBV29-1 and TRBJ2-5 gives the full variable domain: SAVISQKPSRDICQRGTSLTIQCQVDSQVTMMFWYRQQPGQSLTLIATANQGSEATYESGFVIDKFPISRPNLTFSTLTVSNMSPEDSSIYLCSVGGGNQETQYFGPGTRLLVL.

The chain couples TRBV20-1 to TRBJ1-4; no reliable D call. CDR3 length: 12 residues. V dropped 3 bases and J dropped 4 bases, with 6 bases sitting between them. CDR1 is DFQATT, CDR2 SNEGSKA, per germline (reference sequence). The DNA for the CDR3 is TGCAGTGCTAGTTTCCATAATGAAAAACTGTTTTTT. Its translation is CSASFHNEKLFF.

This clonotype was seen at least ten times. The CDR3: CASSEWGEESVNSGNTIYF. The CDR3 DNA is TGTGCCAGCAGTGAATGGGGTGAGGAGTCGGTTAACTCTGGAAACACCATATATTTT. This sequence joins TRBV25-1 and TRBJ1-3; no firm D call. The germline V gene encodes CDR1 MGHDK and CDR2 SYGVNS. CDR3 length equals 19 residues. V gave up 1 base and J gave up 0 bases, with 19 bases separating them. The full variable domain, with the rest looked up from reference TRBV25-1 and TRBJ1-3, is EADIYQTPRYLVIGTGKKITLECSQTMGHDKMYWYQQDPGMELHLIHYSYGVNSTEKGDLSSESTVSRIRTEHFPLTLESARPSHTSQYLCASSEWGEESVNSGNTIYFGEGSWLTVV.

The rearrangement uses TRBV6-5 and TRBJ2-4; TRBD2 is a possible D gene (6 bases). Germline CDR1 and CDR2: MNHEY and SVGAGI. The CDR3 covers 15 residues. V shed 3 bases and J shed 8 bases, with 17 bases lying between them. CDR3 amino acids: CASSYSRGNVDIQYF. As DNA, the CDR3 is TGTGCCAGCAGTTATAGTCGGGGGAACGTAGACATTCAGTACTTC.

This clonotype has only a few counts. This CDR3 reads CASSQDSRGSETQYF. The CDR3 DNA follows: TGTGCCAGCAGCCAAGATTCACGCGGTTCTGAGACCCAGTACTTC. V usage is TRBV4-2 and J usage is TRBJ2-5; D gene uncertain. This CDR3 has 15 residues. Germline assignment: CDR1 LGHNA and CDR2 YNFKEQ. The V gene lost 0 bases and the J gene lost 5 bases, with 13 bases spanning the gap.

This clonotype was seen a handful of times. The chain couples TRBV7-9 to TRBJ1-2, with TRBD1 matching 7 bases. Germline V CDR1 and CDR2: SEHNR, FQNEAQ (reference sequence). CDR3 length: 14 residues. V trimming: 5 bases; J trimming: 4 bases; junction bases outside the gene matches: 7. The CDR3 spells CASSAGGHVYGYTF. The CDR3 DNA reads TGTGCCAGCAGCGCAGGGGGACACGTCTATGGCTACACCTTC.

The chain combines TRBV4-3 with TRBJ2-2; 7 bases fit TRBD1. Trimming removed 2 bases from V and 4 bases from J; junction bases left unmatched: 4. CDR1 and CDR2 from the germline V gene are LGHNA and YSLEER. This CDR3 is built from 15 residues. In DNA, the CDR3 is TGCGCCAGCAGCCAACCCGGGACAGTCACCGGGGAGCTGTTTTTT. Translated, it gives CASSQPGTVTGELFF.

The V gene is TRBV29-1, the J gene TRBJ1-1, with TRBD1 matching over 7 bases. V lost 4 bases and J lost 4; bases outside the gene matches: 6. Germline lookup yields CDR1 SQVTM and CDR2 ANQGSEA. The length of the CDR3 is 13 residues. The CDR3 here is CSVGGGAGTEAFF. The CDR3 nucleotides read TGCAGCGTTGGAGGGGGCGCGGGCACTGAAGCTTTCTTT. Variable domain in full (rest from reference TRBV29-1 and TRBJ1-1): SAVISQKPSRDICQRGTSLTIQCQVDSQVTMMFWYRQQPGQSLTLIATANQGSEATYESGFVIDKFPISRPNLTFSTLTVSNMSPEDSSIYLCSVGGGAGTEAFFGQGTRLTVV.

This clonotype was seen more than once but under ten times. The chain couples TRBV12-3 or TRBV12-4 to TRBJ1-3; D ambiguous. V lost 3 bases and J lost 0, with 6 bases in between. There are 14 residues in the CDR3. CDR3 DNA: TGTGCCAGCAGTTTCGGCAGCTCTGGAAACACCATATATTTT. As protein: CASSFGSSGNTIYF.

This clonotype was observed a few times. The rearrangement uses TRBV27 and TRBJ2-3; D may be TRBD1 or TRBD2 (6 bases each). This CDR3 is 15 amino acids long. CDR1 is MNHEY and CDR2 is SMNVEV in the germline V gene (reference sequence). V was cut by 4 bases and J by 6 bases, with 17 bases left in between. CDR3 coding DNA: TGTGCCAGCAGTTCCTGGACGGGGGCCGGTGATACGCAGTATTTT. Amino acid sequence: CASSSWTGAGDTQYF.

Here the CDR3 reads CASSQVAGGRNSPLHF. In nucleotides, the CDR3 is TGTGCCAGCAGCCAAGTGGCCGGGGGCCGGAATTCACCCCTCCACTTT. The gene calls are TRBV14 and TRBJ1-6; a possible D gene is TRBD1 (6 bases). The CDR3 is 16 residues long. The ends were cut back, 1 base at V and 7 bases at J, with 14 bases in the middle. The germline CDR1 and CDR2 sequences are SGHDN and FVKESK.

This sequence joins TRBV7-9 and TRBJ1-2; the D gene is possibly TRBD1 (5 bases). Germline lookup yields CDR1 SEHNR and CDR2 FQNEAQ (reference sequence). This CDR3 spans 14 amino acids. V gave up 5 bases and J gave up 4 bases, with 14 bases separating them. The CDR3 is CASSLNQGSYGYTF. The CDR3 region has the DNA TGTGCCAGCAGCCTAAACCAGGGAAGCTATGGCTACACCTTC.

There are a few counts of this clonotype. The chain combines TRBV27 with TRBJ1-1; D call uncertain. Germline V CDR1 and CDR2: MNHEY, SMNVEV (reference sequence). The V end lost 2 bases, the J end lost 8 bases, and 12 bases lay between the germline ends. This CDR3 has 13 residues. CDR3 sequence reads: CASSLGRAAEAFF. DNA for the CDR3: TGTGCCAGCAGTTTAGGGAGGGCAGCCGAAGCTTTCTTT.

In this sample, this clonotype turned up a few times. The CDR3 DNA reads TGTGCCAGCTCACCCCGGGACAGGGAAGGCTACACCTTC. Translation gives CASSPRDREGYTF. The J gene is TRBJ1-2, the V gene TRBV18; TRBD1 matches at 9 bases. V lost 3 bases to trimming and J lost 8 bases; unmatched junction nucleotides: 4. The CDR3 runs 13 residues. The germline CDR1 and CDR2 sequences are KGHSH and LQKENI.

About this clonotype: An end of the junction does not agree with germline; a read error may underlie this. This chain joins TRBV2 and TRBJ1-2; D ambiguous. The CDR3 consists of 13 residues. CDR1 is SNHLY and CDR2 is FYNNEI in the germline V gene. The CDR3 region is CASSEGGYYGYNF. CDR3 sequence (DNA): TGTGCCAGCAGTGAGGGAGGATACTATGGCTACAACTTC. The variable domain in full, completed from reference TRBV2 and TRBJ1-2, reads EPEVTQTPSHQVTQMGQEVILRCVPISNHLYFYWYRQILGQKVEFLVSFYNNEISEKSEIFDDQFSVERPDGSNFTLKIRSTKLEDSAMYFCASSEGGYYGYNFGSGTRLTVV.

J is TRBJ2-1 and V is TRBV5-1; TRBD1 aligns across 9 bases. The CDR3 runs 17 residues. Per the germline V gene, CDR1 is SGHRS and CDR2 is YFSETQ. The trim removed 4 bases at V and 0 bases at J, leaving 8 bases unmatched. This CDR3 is CASSVDRGSSSYNEQFF. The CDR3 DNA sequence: TGCGCCAGCAGCGTCGACAGGGGGTCCAGCTCCTACAATGAGCAGTTCTTC.

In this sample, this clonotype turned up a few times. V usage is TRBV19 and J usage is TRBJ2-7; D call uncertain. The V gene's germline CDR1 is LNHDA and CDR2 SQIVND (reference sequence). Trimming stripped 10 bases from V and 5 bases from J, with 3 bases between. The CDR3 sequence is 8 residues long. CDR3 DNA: TGTGCCAAGCACGAGCAGTACTTC. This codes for CAKHEQYF. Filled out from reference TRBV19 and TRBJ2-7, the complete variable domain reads DGGITQSPKYLFRKEGQNVTLSCEQNLNHDAMYWYRQDPGQGLRLIYYSQIVNDFQKGDIAEGYSVSREKKESFPLTVTSAQKNPTAFYLCAKHEQYFGPGTRLTVT.

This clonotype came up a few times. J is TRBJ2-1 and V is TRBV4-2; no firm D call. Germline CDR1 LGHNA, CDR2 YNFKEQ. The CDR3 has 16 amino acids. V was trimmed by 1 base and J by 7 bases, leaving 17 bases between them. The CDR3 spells CASSQAAYVGRNEQFF. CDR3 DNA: TGTGCCAGCAGCCAAGCCGCCTATGTGGGAAGGAATGAGCAGTTCTTC.